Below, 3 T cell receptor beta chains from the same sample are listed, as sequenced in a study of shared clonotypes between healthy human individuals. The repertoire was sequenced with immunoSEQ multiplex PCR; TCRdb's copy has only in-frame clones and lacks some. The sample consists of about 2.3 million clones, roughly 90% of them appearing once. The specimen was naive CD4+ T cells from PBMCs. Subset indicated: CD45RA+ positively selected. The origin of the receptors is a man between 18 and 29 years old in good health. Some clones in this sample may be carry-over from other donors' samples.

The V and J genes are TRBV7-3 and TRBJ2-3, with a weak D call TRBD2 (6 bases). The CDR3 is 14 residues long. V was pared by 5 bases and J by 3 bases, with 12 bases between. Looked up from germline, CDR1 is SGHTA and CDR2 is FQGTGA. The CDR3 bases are TGTGCCAGCAGCACGGGAGCCCCGACAGATACGCAGTATTTT. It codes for CASSTGAPTDTQYF.

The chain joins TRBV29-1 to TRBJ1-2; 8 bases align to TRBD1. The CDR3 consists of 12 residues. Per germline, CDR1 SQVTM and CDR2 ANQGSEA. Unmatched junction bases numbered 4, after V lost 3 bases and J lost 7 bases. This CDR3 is CSVDSTGAGYTF. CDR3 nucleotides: TGCAGCGTTGACTCGACAGGGGCTGGCTACACCTTC.

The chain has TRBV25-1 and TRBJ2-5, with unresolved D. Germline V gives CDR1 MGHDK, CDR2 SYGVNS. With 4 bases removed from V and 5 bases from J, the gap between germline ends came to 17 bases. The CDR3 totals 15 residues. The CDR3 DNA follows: TGTGCCAGCAGTGTTAAGATGGTTTCAGCGGAGACCCAGTACTTC. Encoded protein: CASSVKMVSAETQYF.